These 29 T cell receptor beta chains were sequenced from one sample in a study of T cells in Graves' hyperthyroidism and ophthalmopathy. RNA transcripts provided the source from which TCR beta CDR3 regions were amplified. First-round RT-PCR with HTBI primers amplified the TCR CDR3 region. Each CDR3 protein is one row after TCRdb ran MiXCR on the multiplex PCR reads. The data contain a few hundred thousand distinct CDR3 sequences, 15% to 20% of them singletons. Sequenced: blood. Receptors were obtained from a woman under 30 with Graves' ophthalmopathy.

Many counts were recorded for this clonotype. V and J are TRBV20-1 and TRBJ2-7; the D gene is possibly TRBD1 (7 bases). Germline lookup yields CDR1 DFQATT and CDR2 SNEGSKA (reference sequence). The CDR3 is 15 residues long. Between the trimmed V and J ends, which lost 0 bases and 2 bases, there was a span of 14 bases. The CDR3 bases are TGCAGTGCTAGAGATCTAGGAGGGGGCCCCTACGAGCAGTACTTC. This codes for CSARDLGGGPYEQYF.

This clonotype was counted ten times or more. The J gene is TRBJ1-2, the V gene TRBV30, with D tentatively TRBD1 (5 bases). CDR3 length: 12 residues. Germline V gene data show CDR1 as GTSNPN and CDR2 as SVGIG (reference sequence). The germline V and J ends were trimmed by 1 base and 8 bases, with 11 bases remaining between them. The CDR3 protein is CAWSDGGRGYTF. The CDR3 region has the DNA TGTGCCTGGAGTGATGGGGGACGAGGCTACACCTTC.

The rearrangement uses TRBV6-5 and TRBJ1-5; D is undetermined. This CDR3 comprises 15 residues. Germline V lookup: CDR1 MNHEY, CDR2 SVGAGI. Deletions cut 0 bases from V and 1 base from J, with 7 bases between. CDR3 coding DNA: TGTGCCAGCAGTTACTCGAGCAGCAGCAATCAGCCCCAGCATTTT. It translates to CASSYSSSSNQPQHF.

In its sample, this clonotype was seen many times. The chain couples TRBV28 to TRBJ2-2, with no clear D. Looked up from germline, CDR1 is MDHEN and CDR2 is SYDVKM. Trimming left V 4 bases short and J 5 bases short, with 20 bases between. This CDR3 comprises 17 residues. This chain's CDR3 is CASSSSPVRHRTGELFF. The CDR3 DNA follows: TGTGCCAGCAGTTCGTCCCCGGTGAGGCACCGGACCGGGGAGCTGTTTTTT.

This clonotype occurred many times. The rearrangement joins TRBV3-1 to TRBJ1-2, with 8 bases identical to TRBD1. The junction had 10 bases not matched to a gene; V was cut back by 4 bases and J by 6 bases. CDR1 and CDR2 (germline): LGHDT, YNNKEL (reference sequence). This CDR3 has 15 residues. CDR3 nucleotide sequence: TGTGCCAGCAGCCCCCGGACAGGGAGGGGTGATGGCTACACCTTC. It codes for CASSPRTGRGDGYTF.

The V call is TRBV19, the J call TRBJ2-1, with D tentatively TRBD1 or TRBD2 (5 bases each). Germline CDR1 is LNHDA and CDR2 is SQIVND (reference sequence). Trimming cost V 5 bases and J 3 bases, with 14 bases left between them. There are 15 residues in the CDR3. CDR3 nucleotide sequence: TGTGCCAGTAGTGAGAGGGGAGTGGACTACAATGAGCAGTTCTTC. Translation: CASSERGVDYNEQFF. Full variable domain (remainder filled in from reference TRBV19 and TRBJ2-1): DGGITQSPKYLFRKEGQNVTLSCEQNLNHDAMYWYRQDPGQGLRLIYYSQIVNDFQKGDIAEGYSVSREKKESFPLTVTSAQKNPTAFYLCASSERGVDYNEQFFGPGTRLTVL.

In this sample, this clonotype turned up many times. The chain couples TRBV7-3 to TRBJ2-2; 8 nucleotides align to TRBD1. V was pared by 5 bases and J by 7 bases, with 6 bases of the junction left unmatched. This CDR3 has 14 residues. The germline V gene encodes CDR1 SGHTA and CDR2 FQGTGA. In DNA form, the CDR3 reads TGTGCCAGCAGCCGGTTACAGGGGGGCGGGGAGCTGTTTTTT. This encodes CASSRLQGGGELFF.

Ten or more counts support this clonotype. This chain joins TRBV4-3 and TRBJ2-7; tentative D call: TRBD2 (5 bases). The germline V and J ends were trimmed by 0 bases and 3 bases, with 15 bases remaining between them. The V gene's germline CDR1 is LGHNA and CDR2 YSLEER. This CDR3 contains 16 residues. The CDR3 loop reads CASSQDPTSVVYEQYF. CDR3 coding DNA: TGCGCCAGCAGCCAAGATCCAACTAGTGTGGTCTACGAGCAGTACTTC.

This clonotype appeared many times. The chain uses TRBV27 and TRBJ2-5; D is perhaps TRBD1 or TRBD2 (6 bases each). This CDR3 has 14 amino acids. Trimming left V 6 bases short and J 4 bases short, with 15 bases between. Germline CDR1 MNHEY, CDR2 SMNVEV (reference sequence). The CDR3 DNA reads as TGTGCCAGCAGCTCACCGGGGGCAGGAGAGACCCAGTACTTC. This codes for CASSSPGAGETQYF.

With regard to this clonotype: This may be a read error: a much more frequent sequence differs by one nucleotide. The gene calls are TRBV5-1 and TRBJ1-2; D not resolved. The length of the CDR3 is 14 residues. Germline CDR1 is SGHRS and CDR2 is YFSETQ. V gave up 0 bases and J gave up 8 bases, with 14 bases separating them. The CDR3 DNA reads TGCGCCAGCAGCTTGGTCGACGGATTTGGGGGCTACACCTTC. Translation gives CASSLVDGFGGYTF.

The rearrangement uses TRBV6-2 or TRBV6-3 and TRBJ1-5, with unresolved D. The CDR3 has 15 amino acids. Germline CDR1 and CDR2: MNHEY and SVGEGT. Trimming took off 4 bases at V and 7 bases at J, with 17 bases between the two ends. DNA for the CDR3: TGTGCCAGCAGTTCCACGGACCCCACCATCCAGCCCCAGCATTTT. Translating gives CASSSTDPTIQPQHF.

The V call is TRBV27, the J call TRBJ1-6; unclear D gene. CDR1 and CDR2 from the germline V gene are MNHEY and SMNVEV (reference sequence). The CDR3 is 16 residues long. Trimming stripped 4 bases from V and 10 bases from J, with 20 bases between. Written as DNA, the CDR3 is TGTGCCAGCAGTTCCCCCCCCAGGCCGTGGTACTCACCCCTCCACTTT. Translated, it gives CASSSPPRPWYSPLHF.

Many counts were recorded for this clonotype. The chain uses TRBV27 and TRBJ2-1, with TRBD2 matching over 13 bases. V shed 5 bases, J shed 3 bases, and the junction held 10 bases outside the gene matches. The CDR3 contains 18 residues. Germline values: CDR1 MNHEY, CDR2 SMNVEV (reference sequence). The CDR3 protein is CASSEGLAGSVRYNEQFF. The CDR3 DNA follows: TGTGCCAGCAGTGAGGGACTAGCGGGGTCCGTGCGCTACAATGAGCAGTTCTTC.

The table lists this clonotype with many counts. The rearrangement uses TRBV7-3 and TRBJ2-1; TRBD2 is a possible D gene (6 bases). Germline V CDR1 and CDR2: SGHTA, FQGTGA. V was clipped by 5 bases and J by 10 bases, with 18 bases between them. The CDR3 is made up of 14 amino acids. This chain's CDR3 is CASSPDPGLSEQFF. The CDR3 nucleotides are TGTGCCAGCAGCCCCGACCCAGGACTATCGGAGCAGTTCTTC. The full variable domain, rest sourced from reference TRBV7-3 and TRBJ2-1, is GAGVSQTPSNKVTEKGKYVELRCDPISGHTALYWYRQSLGQGPEFLIYFQGTGAADDSGLPNDRFFAVRPEGSVSTLKIQRTERGDSAVYLCASSPDPGLSEQFFGPGTRLTVL.

This clonotype occurred a few times. The chain is built from TRBV6-1 and TRBJ2-1; 9 positions match TRBD1. The J segment lost 7 bases and the V segment lost 6 bases, leaving 7 bases of the junction unmatched. Per the germline V gene, CDR1 is MNHNS and CDR2 is SASEGT. The CDR3 loop spans 14 amino acids. The DNA for the CDR3 is TGTGCCAGCAGAAGGACAGGGGCAGAGAATGAGCAGTTCTTC. It yields the protein CASRRTGAENEQFF.

At least ten counts were recorded for this clonotype. The V call is TRBV18, the J call TRBJ2-7, with D maybe TRBD1 (6 bases). V lost 6 bases to trimming and J lost 2 bases, with 14 bases between them. The CDR3 has 14 amino acids. CDR1 and CDR2 from the germline V gene are KGHSH and LQKENI. CDR3 coding DNA: TGTGCCAGCTCTCGTGACAGGTCTCCCTACGAGCAGTACTTC. Translation: CASSRDRSPYEQYF.

The chain joins TRBV5-1 to TRBJ2-5; tentatively, D is TRBD1 or TRBD2 (6 bases each). The V end was cut by 5 bases, the J end by 1 base, with 9 bases between. Germline CDR1 is SGHRS and CDR2 is YFSETQ. CDR3 length equals 13 residues. CDR3 residues: CASSWGAQETQYF. The CDR3 region has the DNA TGCGCCAGCAGTTGGGGGGCCCAAGAGACCCAGTACTTC.

The chain links TRBV5-5 to TRBJ1-5; D remains unclear. The CDR3 extends over 18 amino acids. The germline CDR1 and CDR2 sequences are SGHKS and YYEKEE (reference sequence). Trimming cost V 0 bases and J 4 bases, with 20 bases left between them. The CDR3 protein is CASSLEGMVNLGNQPQHF. The CDR3 region has the DNA TGTGCCAGCAGCTTGGAGGGCATGGTAAATCTCGGAAATCAGCCCCAGCATTTT.

This clonotype was counted many times. V and J are TRBV27 and TRBJ1-5; the D gene is possibly TRBD1 (5 bases). Germline CDR1 and CDR2: MNHEY and SMNVEV (reference sequence). This CDR3 is 14 amino acids long. The V gene lost 1 base and the J gene lost 4 bases, with 8 bases spanning the gap. CDR3 residues: CASSLFGGNQPQHF. The CDR3 DNA reads as TGTGCCAGCAGTTTATTCGGGGGGAATCAGCCCCAGCATTTT.

The sample holds many counts of this clonotype. The V and J genes are TRBV18 and TRBJ2-7, with D possibly called TRBD1 or TRBD2 (5 bases each). The CDR3 contains 13 residues. CDR1 is KGHSH, CDR2 LQKENI, per germline. V lost 2 bases, J lost 5 bases, and 10 bases lay in between. The CDR3 DNA is TGTGCCAGCTCACCAAGACGGGACCACGAGCAGTACTTC. Translating it yields CASSPRRDHEQYF.

This clonotype has only a few counts. One end of the junction fails to match germline, which may point to a read error. The chain has TRBV7-9 and TRBJ1-2; D not certain. The CDR3 is 13 amino acids. Per germline, CDR1 SEHNR and CDR2 FQNEAQ (reference sequence). The CDR3 here is CASSSDVGRGHTF. The CDR3, as DNA: TGTGCCAGCAGTTCAGACGTTGGACGTGGCCACACCTTC. The whole variable domain, remainder taken from reference TRBV7-9 and TRBJ1-2, is DTGVSQNPRHKITKRGQNVTFRCDPISEHNRLYWYRQTLGQGPEFLTYFQNEAQLEKSRLLSDRFSAERPKGSFSTLEIQRTEQGDSAMYLCASSSDVGRGHTFGSGTRLTVV.

The CDR3 bases are TGTGCCAGCAGCTTAAGAGGGACGCTGGGGGCCAACGTCCTGACTTTC. It yields the protein CASSLRGTLGANVLTF. The genes are TRBV7-8 and TRBJ2-6, with D perhaps assigned TRBD1 or TRBD2 (5 bases each). Germline CDR1 SGHVS, CDR2 FQNEAQ. The CDR3 length is 16 residues. The ends were cut back, 2 bases at V and 4 bases at J, with 12 bases in the middle.

Many counts were recorded for this clonotype. The chain carries TRBV9 and TRBJ1-2; D not certain. The CDR3 is 14 residues long. Trimming removed 0 bases at V and 4 bases at J, with 10 bases between. Germline V gene sequence: CDR1 SGDLS, CDR2 YYNGEE. The CDR3: CASSVGVSPYGYTF. The CDR3 DNA reads as TGTGCCAGCAGCGTAGGCGTAAGTCCCTATGGCTACACCTTC. Based on the CDR3 plus reference TRBV9 and TRBJ1-2, the full variable domain is DSGVTQTPKHLITATGQRVTLRCSPRSGDLSVYWYQQSLDQGLQFLIQYYNGEERAKGNILERFSAQQFPDLHSELNLSSLELGDSALYFCASSVGVSPYGYTFGSGTRLTVV.

This clonotype was picked up many times. The J gene is TRBJ1-1, the V gene TRBV27; D not resolved. The ends were cut back, 5 bases at V and 3 bases at J, with 19 bases in the middle. CDR3 length equals 16 residues. Germline CDR1 reads MNHEY; CDR2 reads SMNVEV (reference sequence). The CDR3 region has the DNA TGTGCCAGCAGTCCGGCCGTTGAATGGTGGTACACTGAAGCTTTCTTT. As protein: CASSPAVEWWYTEAFF.

This rearrangement joins TRBV19 to TRBJ1-2; D call uncertain. Germline CDR1 and CDR2: LNHDA and SQIVND (reference sequence). The CDR3 runs to 12 residues. V shed 11 bases and J shed 4 bases, with 14 bases lying between them. CDR3: CAVAGDFYGYTF. CDR3 nucleotides: TGTGCCGTTGCGGGCGATTTCTATGGCTACACCTTC.

The CDR3 DNA reads as TGTGCCAGCAGCCCCCCGTCGGCAGGGAGTCAAGCTTTCTTT. Translating it yields CASSPPSAGSQAFF. This chain joins TRBV14 and TRBJ1-1; TRBD1 is a possible D gene (5 bases). Germline lookup yields CDR1 SGHDN and CDR2 FVKESK. The length of the CDR3 is 14 residues. Trimming took 4 bases from V and 9 from J, leaving 18 bases between them.

This clonotype has just a few counts. The CDR3 sequence is CASSPFVGLVATQYF. The CDR3 DNA reads as TGTGCCAGCAGCCCCTTTGTTGGACTAGTGGCGACCCAGTACTTC. The V gene is TRBV7-9, the J gene TRBJ2-5; TRBD2 matches 7 bases. The germline gives CDR1 SEHNR, CDR2 FQNEAQ (reference sequence). This CDR3 has 15 amino acids. V shed 5 bases, J shed 7 bases, and the junction held 13 bases outside the gene matches.

In this sample, this clonotype turned up many times. CDR3 in DNA: TGTGCCAGCAGCTTAACGAAAGAGACCCAGTACTTC. This translates into CASSLTKETQYF. The genes are TRBV7-2 and TRBJ2-5, with D hard to call. V lost 2 bases and J lost 3, with 4 bases in between. There are 12 residues in the CDR3. Germline CDR1 is SGHTA and CDR2 is FQGNSA.

This chain connects TRBV30 to TRBJ1-2, with 9 bases that match TRBD1. The germline CDR1 and CDR2 sequences are GTSNPN and SVGIG (reference sequence). This CDR3 region has 15 residues. Trimming took 4 bases from V and 3 from J; bases not matched to a gene: 9. Here the CDR3 reads CAWTPDRGGYYGYTF. CDR3 DNA sequence: TGTGCCTGGACCCCGGACAGGGGAGGGTACTATGGCTACACCTTC. Drawing the rest from reference TRBV30 and TRBJ1-2, the complete variable domain is SQTIHQWPATLVQPVGSPLSLECTVEGTSNPNLYWYRQAAGRGLQLLFYSVGIGQISSEVPQNLSASRPQDRQFILSSKKLLLSDSGFYLCAWTPDRGGYYGYTFGSGTRLTVV.